This TCR beta chain appears in the sequencing data of a study of breast tumors, draining lymph nodes, adjacent tissues. Germline-derived CDR1 and CDR2 are MNHNY and SVGAGI (reference sequence). The CDR3 totals 15 residues. V was shortened by 2 bases and J by 0 bases, with 11 bases between the two germline ends. TCRdb reprocessed the multiplex PCR reads with MiXCR, giving one entry per CDR3 protein. The profile shows under 300,000 distinct CDR3 sequences, 30% to 35% of them singletons. Axillary draining lymph nodes of breast cancer patients supplied the node samples. As concerns this clonotype: Its specificity is unknown.

Study-wide results and limits: Tumor repertoires ranked between lymph nodes and nontumor tissue in diversity, with V and J gene preferences. Luminal-like breast cancer showed significantly greater tumor-nontumor repertoire similarity than basal-like breast cancer did. Data only fit, rather than demonstrated, lymph node origin of most tumor T cells.

What was sequenced was axillary lymph node tissue. This receptor was taken from a female donor with breast cancer. Some clones in this sample may be carry-over from other donors' samples. The chain joins TRBV6-6 to TRBJ2-7; D unresolved. CDR3 bases: TGTGCCAGCAGTTACGTAGGAAAAAGCTCCTACGAGCAGTACTTC. It translates to CASSYVGKSSYEQYF.